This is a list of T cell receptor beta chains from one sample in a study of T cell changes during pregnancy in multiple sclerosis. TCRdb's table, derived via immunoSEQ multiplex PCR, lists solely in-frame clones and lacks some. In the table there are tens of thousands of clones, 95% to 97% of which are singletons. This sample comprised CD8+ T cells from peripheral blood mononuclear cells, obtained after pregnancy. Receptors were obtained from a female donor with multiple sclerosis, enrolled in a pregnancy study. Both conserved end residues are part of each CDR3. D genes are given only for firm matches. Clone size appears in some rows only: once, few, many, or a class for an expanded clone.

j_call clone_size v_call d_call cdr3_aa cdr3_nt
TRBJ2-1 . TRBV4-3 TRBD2 CASSQGSSGSYYLYNEQFF TGCGCCAGCAGCCAAGGGTCTAGCGGGAGCTATTACCTCTACAATGAGCAGTTCTTC
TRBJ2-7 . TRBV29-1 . CSVGPPGYEQYF TGCAGCGTTGGCCCCCCCGGTTACGAGCAGTACTTC
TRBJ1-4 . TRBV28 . CASSLPPSGLAEKLFF TGTGCCAGCAGTTTACCCCCTTCAGGGTTGGCTGAAAAACTGTTTTTT
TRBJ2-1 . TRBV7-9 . CASSPAGSEQFF TGTGCCAGCAGCCCTGCAGGTTCTGAGCAGTTCTTC
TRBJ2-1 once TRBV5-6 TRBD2 CASSFGGLAGGPRYIEQFF TGTGCCAGCAGCTTCGGAGGACTAGCGGGAGGGCCGAGGTACATTGAGCAGTTCTTC
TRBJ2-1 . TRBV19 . CASADGGNEQFF TGTGCCAGCGCGGATGGCGGGAATGAGCAGTTCTTC
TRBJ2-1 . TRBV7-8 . CASTSSYNEQFF TGTGCCAGCACCAGCTCCTACAATGAGCAGTTCTTC
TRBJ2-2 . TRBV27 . CASSYRSEGPTGELFF TGTGCCAGCAGTTATAGGAGTGAAGGTCCGACCGGGGAGCTGTTTTTT
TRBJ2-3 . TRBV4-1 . CASSQEGQSSDTQYF TGCGCCAGCAGCCAAGAGGGGCAGTCCAGTGATACGCAGTATTTT
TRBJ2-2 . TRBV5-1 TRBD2 CASSFGLAANTGELFF TGCGCCAGCAGCTTCGGACTAGCGGCGAACACCGGGGAGCTGTTTTTT
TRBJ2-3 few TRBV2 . CGGRERATDTQYF TGTGGGGGGCGGGAGCGGGCGACAGATACGCAGTATTTT
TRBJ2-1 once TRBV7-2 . CASSTRGSSYNEQFF TGTGCCAGCAGCACCCGTGGGAGCTCCTACAATGAGCAGTTCTTC
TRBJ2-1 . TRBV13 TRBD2 CASSGSGSSWNEQFF TGTGCCAGCAGCGGTAGCGGGAGCTCCTGGAATGAGCAGTTCTTC
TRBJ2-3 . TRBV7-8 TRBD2 CASSLRTSGYTDTQYF TGTGCCAGCAGCCTACGGACTAGCGGATACACAGATACGCAGTATTTT
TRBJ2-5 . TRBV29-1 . CSVDVGGKETQYF TGCAGCGTTGATGTGGGGGGAAAAGAGACCCAGTACTTC
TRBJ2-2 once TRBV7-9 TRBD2 CASSGTSGSSGGELFF TGTGCCAGCAGCGGGACTAGCGGGAGTTCGGGCGGGGAGCTGTTTTTT
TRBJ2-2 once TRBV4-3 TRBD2 CASSQEWTSGRTGELFF TGCGCCAGCAGCCAAGAGTGGACTAGCGGGAGAACCGGGGAGCTGTTTTTT
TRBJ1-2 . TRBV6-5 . CASSYSISGQPDGYTF TGTGCCAGCAGTTACTCGATCAGTGGACAACCCGATGGCTACACCTTC
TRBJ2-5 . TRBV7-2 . CASSPYRVYETQYF TGTGCCAGCAGCCCCTACAGGGTGTACGAGACCCAGTACTTC
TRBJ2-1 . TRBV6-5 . CASSYSITNEQFF TGTGCCAGCAGTTACTCGATAACTAATGAGCAGTTCTTC
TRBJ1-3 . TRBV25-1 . CASTDSSSGNTIYF TGTGCCAGCACGGACAGTTCCTCTGGAAACACCATATATTTT
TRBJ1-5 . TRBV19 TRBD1 CASRTTGSRQGRDQPQHF TGTGCCAGTAGAACAACCGGGTCAAGACAGGGTAGGGATCAGCCTCAGCATTTT